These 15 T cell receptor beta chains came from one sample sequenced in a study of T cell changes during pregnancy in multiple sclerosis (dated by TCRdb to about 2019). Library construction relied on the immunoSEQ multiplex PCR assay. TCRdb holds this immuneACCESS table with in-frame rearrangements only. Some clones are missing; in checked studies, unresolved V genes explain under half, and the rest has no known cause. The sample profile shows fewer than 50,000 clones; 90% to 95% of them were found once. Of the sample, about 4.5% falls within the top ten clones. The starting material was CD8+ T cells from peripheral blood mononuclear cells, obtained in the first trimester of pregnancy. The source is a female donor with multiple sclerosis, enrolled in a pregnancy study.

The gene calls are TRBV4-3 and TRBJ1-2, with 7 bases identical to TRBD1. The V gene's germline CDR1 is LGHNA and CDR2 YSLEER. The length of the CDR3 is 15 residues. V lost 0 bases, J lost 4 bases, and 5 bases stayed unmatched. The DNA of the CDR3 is TGCGCCAGCAGCCAAGAGAGGGGGCCCCCCTATGGCTACACCTTC. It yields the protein CASSQERGPPYGYTF.

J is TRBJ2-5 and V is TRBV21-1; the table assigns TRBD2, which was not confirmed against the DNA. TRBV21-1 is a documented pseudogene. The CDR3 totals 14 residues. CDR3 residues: CASSMRGGEETQYF. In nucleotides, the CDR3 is TGTGCCAGCAGCATGCGGGGGGGCGAAGAGACCCAGTACTTC.

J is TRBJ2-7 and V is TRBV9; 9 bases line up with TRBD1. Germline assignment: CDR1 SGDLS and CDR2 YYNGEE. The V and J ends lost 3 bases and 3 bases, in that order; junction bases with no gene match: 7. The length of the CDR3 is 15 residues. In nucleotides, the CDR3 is TGTGCCAGCAGCGCAAGGGTGGGACAGGGCTACGAGCAGTACTTC. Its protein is CASSARVGQGYEQYF.

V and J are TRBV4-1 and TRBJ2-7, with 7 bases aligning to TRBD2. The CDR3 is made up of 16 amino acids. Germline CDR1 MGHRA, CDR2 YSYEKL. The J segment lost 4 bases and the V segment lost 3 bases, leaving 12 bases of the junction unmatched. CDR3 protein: CASSQPPGAGPYEQYF. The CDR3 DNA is TGCGCCAGCAGCCAGCCGCCTGGAGCGGGACCGTACGAGCAGTACTTC.

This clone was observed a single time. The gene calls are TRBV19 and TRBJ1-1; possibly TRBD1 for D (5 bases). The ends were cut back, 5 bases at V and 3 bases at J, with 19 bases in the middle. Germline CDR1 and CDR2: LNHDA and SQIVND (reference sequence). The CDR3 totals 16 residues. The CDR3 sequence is CASSAHREQGDTEAFF. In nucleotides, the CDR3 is TGTGCCAGTAGTGCCCACAGAGAACAAGGGGACACTGAAGCTTTCTTT.

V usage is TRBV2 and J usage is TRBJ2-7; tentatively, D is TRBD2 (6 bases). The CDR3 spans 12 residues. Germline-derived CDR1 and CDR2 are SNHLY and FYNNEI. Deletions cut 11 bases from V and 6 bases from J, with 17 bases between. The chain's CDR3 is CASWGVQAEQYF. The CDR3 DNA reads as TGTGCCTCCTGGGGGGTGCAGGCCGAGCAGTACTTC.

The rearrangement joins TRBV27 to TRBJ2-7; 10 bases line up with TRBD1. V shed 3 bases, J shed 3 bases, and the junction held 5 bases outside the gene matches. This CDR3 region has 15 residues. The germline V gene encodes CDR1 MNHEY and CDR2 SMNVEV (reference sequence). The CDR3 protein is CASSFRDRGVYEQYF. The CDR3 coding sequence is TGTGCCAGCAGTTTCCGGGACAGGGGAGTCTACGAGCAGTACTTC.

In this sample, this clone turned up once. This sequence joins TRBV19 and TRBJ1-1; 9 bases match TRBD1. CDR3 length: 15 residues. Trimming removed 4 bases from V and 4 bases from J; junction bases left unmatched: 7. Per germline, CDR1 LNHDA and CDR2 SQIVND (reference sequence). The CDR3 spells CASSTLQGASTEAFF. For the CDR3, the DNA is TGTGCCAGTAGTACTTTACAGGGGGCCTCCACTGAAGCTTTCTTT.

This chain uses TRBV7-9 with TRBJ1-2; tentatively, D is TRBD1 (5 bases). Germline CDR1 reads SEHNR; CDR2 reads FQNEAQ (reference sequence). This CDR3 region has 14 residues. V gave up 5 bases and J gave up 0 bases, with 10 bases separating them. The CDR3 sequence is CASSPAGPNYGYTF. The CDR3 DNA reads TGTGCCAGCAGCCCCGCGGGGCCTAACTATGGCTACACCTTC.

In DNA form, the CDR3 reads TGCGCCAGCAGCCACGGTGGACTAGCGGGGGGGTACAATGAGCAGTTCTTC. Protein product: CASSHGGLAGGYNEQFF. The chain has TRBV4-3 and TRBJ2-1; 15 bases agree with TRBD2. Germline CDR1 and CDR2: LGHNA and YSLEER. The CDR3 has 17 amino acids. The V gene end was trimmed by 3 bases and the J gene end by 4 bases; junction bases not matched to a gene: 4.

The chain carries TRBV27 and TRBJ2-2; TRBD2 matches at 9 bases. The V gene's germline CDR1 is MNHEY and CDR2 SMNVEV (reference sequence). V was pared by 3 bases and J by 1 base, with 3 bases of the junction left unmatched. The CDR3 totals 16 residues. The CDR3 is CASSFRAGGNTGELFF. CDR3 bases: TGTGCCAGCAGTTTCCGAGCGGGGGGGAACACCGGGGAGCTGTTTTTT.

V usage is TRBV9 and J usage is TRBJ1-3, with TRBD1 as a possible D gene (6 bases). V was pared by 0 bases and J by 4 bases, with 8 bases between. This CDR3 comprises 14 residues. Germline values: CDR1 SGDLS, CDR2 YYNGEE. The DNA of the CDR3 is TGTGCCAGCAGCGTAGGGACAGACGGAAACACCATATATTTT. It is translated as CASSVGTDGNTIYF.

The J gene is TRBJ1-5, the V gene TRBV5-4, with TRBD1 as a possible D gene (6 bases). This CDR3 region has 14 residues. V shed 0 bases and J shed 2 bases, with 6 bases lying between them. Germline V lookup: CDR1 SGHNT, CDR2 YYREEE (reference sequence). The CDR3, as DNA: TGTGCCAGCAGCTTGGCAGGGGGCAATCAGCCCCAGCATTTT. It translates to CASSLAGGNQPQHF. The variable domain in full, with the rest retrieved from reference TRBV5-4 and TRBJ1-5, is ETGVTQSPTHLIKTRGQQVTLRCSSQSGHNTVSWYQQALGQGPQFIFQYYREEENGRGNFPPRFSGLQFPNYSSELNVNALELDDSALYLCASSLAGGNQPQHFGDGTRLSIL.

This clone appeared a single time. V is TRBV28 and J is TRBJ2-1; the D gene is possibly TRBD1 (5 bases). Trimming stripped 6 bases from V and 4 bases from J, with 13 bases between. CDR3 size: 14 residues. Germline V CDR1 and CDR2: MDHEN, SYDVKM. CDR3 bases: TGTGCCAGCAGGGACCAGGGAAATTACAATGAGCAGTTCTTC. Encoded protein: CASRDQGNYNEQFF.

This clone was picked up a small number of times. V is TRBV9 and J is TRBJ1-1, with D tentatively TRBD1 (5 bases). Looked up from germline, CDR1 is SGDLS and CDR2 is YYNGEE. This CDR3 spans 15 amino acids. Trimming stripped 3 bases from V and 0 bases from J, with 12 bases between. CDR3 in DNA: TGTGCCAGCAGCGGGGCGGACAAGATGAACACTGAAGCTTTCTTT. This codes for CASSGADKMNTEAFF.